The clone carrying this TCR beta chain was counted between two and nine times. Its antigen is not identified. The V and J ends lost 3 bases and 10 bases respectively, with 13 bases between them. The CDR3 has 13 residues. From germline, CDR1 is SGHTA and CDR2 FQGNSA. The data derive from a study of T cell repertoires in cytomegalovirus infection. The overall study: Public TCR beta signatures were indicative of both CMV infection and a matching HLA type. Findings and caveats of the study: In two of eight donors, the top clonotype was HLA-C-restricted CMV-specific. Cumulated frequencies of public TCR beta families served to identify carriers of CMV plus the relevant HLA.

TCRdb reprocessed the reads via MiXCR and lists one record per CDR3 protein. This sample has about 310,000 distinct CDR3 sequences, with roughly 15% found just once. The receptor's source is a human donor in good health (CMV status not recorded). Some clones in this sample may be carry-over from other donors' samples. The rearrangement uses TRBV7-2 and TRBJ2-1; possibly TRBD1 or TRBD2 for D (6 bases each). The sequenced material came from PBMCs. The CDR3 sequence is CASSFRGALEQFF. CDR3 DNA sequence: TGTGCCAGCAGCTTTAGGGGGGCATTAGAGCAGTTCTTC.